This T cell receptor beta chain was recovered during a study of T cell responses to AZD1222 COVID-19 vaccine. V lost 5 bases and J 4 bases, leaving 8 bases between the germline ends. This CDR3 has 12 amino acids. From germline, CDR1 is LNHNV and CDR2 YYDKDF (reference sequence). A single count supports this clone. Its target is not known. The protocol was immunoSEQ multiplex PCR, while the TCRdb copy is restricted to in-frame clones and leaves out a portion. The sample lists approximately 140,000 clones; around 94% were seen once. General observations from the study: At baseline, seropositivity was found in only a handful of AZD1222 recipients. After the peak T cell response, and only then, were repertoires sampled. Per reports, nearly half of all spike-specific TCRs target regions that are unmutated in variants. The CD4 TCRs associated with vaccination extended across spike and predominated at 160-218 and 743-854.

The receptor's source is an adult in good health. J is TRBJ1-2 and V is TRBV15; a possible D gene is TRBD1 (5 bases). The source was peripheral blood, collected on day 0 of AZD1222 vaccination. Here the CDR3 reads CATSSGGYGYTF. CDR3 nucleotide sequence: TGTGCCACCAGCTCGGGGGGCTATGGCTACACCTTC.